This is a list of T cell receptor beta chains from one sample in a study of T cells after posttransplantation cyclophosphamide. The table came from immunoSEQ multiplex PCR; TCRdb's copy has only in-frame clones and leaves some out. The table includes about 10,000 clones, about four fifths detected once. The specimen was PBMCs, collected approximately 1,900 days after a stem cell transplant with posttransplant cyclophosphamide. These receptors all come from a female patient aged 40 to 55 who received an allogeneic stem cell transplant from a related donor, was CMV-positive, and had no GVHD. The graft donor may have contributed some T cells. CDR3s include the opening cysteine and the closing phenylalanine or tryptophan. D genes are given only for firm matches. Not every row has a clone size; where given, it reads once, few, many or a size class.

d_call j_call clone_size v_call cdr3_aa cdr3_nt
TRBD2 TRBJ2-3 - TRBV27 CASSSTSLADTQYF TGTGCCAGCAGCTCGACTAGCCTGGCAGATACGCAGTATTTT
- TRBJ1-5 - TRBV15 CATSSGSGGGNQPQHF TGTGCCACCAGCAGTGGGTCGGGGGGCGGCAATCAGCCCCAGCATTTT
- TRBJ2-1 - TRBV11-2 CASLSYNEQFF TGTGCCAGCCTATCTTACAATGAGCAGTTCTTC
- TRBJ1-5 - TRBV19 CASSTRDSRNPGNQPQHF TGTGCCAGTAGTACCCGGGACTCCAGAAATCCCGGCAATCAGCCCCAGCATTTT
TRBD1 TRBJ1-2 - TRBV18 CASSPGQGNYGYTF TGTGCCAGCTCACCGGGACAGGGGAACTATGGCTACACCTTC
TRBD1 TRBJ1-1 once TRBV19 CASSQRGGLMNTEAFF TGTGCCAGTAGTCAGCGAGGGGGCTTAATGAACACTGAAGCTTTCTTT
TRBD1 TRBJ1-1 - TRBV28 CASSLWGTGGSTEAFF TGTGCCAGCAGTTTATGGGGGACAGGGGGAAGCACTGAAGCTTTCTTT
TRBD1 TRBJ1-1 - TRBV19 CASRARDRGSEAFF TGTGCCAGTAGGGCTCGGGACAGGGGGTCTGAAGCTTTCTTT
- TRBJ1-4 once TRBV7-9 CASSSGTNEKLFF TGTGCCAGCAGTTCGGGGACTAATGAAAAACTGTTTTTT
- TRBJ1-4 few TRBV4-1 CASSQDGTGLFF TGCGCCAGCAGCCAAGACGGCACAGGACTGTTTTTT
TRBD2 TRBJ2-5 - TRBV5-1 CASSFGLAGGQETQYF TGCGCCAGCAGCTTCGGACTAGCGGGGGGACAAGAGACCCAGTACTTC
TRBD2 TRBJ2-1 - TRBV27 CASSPQRGGLNEQFF TGTGCCAGCAGTCCTCAGCGGGGGGGCCTCAATGAGCAGTTCTTC
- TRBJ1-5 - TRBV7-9 CASSLGRVRQPQHF TGTGCCAGCAGCTTAGGCAGGGTCCGTCAGCCCCAGCATTTT
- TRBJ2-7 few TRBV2 CASAIGLYEQYF TGTGCCAGCGCCATAGGACTCTACGAGCAGTACTTC
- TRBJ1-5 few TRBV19 CASSIPVTNQPQHF TGTGCCAGTAGTATACCAGTAACCAATCAGCCCCAGCATTTT
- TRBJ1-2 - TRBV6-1 CASSQFWRDGYGYTF TGTGCCAGCAGTCAATTCTGGCGGGACGGCTATGGCTACACCTTC
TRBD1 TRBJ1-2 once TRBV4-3 CASSQGTGGSHGYTF TGCGCCAGCAGCCAAGGGACAGGGGGTAGTCATGGCTACACCTTC
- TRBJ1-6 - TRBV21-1 CASRALRQAHYNSPLHF TGTGCCAGCAGAGCTCTCCGGCAGGCCCACTATAATTCACCCCTCCACTTT
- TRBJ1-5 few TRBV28 CASSFIYSNQPQHF TGTGCCAGCAGTTTTATCTATAGCAATCAGCCCCAGCATTTT
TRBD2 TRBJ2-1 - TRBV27 CASSLISGGNGQFF TGTGCCAGCAGTTTGATCAGCGGGGGTAATGGGCAGTTCTTC
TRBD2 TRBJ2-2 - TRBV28 CASSTGRANTGELFF TGTGCCAGCAGCACCGGGAGGGCGAACACCGGGGAGCTGTTTTTT
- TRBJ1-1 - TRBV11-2 CASSLDGTEAFF TGTGCCAGCAGCTTAGACGGGACTGAAGCTTTCTTT